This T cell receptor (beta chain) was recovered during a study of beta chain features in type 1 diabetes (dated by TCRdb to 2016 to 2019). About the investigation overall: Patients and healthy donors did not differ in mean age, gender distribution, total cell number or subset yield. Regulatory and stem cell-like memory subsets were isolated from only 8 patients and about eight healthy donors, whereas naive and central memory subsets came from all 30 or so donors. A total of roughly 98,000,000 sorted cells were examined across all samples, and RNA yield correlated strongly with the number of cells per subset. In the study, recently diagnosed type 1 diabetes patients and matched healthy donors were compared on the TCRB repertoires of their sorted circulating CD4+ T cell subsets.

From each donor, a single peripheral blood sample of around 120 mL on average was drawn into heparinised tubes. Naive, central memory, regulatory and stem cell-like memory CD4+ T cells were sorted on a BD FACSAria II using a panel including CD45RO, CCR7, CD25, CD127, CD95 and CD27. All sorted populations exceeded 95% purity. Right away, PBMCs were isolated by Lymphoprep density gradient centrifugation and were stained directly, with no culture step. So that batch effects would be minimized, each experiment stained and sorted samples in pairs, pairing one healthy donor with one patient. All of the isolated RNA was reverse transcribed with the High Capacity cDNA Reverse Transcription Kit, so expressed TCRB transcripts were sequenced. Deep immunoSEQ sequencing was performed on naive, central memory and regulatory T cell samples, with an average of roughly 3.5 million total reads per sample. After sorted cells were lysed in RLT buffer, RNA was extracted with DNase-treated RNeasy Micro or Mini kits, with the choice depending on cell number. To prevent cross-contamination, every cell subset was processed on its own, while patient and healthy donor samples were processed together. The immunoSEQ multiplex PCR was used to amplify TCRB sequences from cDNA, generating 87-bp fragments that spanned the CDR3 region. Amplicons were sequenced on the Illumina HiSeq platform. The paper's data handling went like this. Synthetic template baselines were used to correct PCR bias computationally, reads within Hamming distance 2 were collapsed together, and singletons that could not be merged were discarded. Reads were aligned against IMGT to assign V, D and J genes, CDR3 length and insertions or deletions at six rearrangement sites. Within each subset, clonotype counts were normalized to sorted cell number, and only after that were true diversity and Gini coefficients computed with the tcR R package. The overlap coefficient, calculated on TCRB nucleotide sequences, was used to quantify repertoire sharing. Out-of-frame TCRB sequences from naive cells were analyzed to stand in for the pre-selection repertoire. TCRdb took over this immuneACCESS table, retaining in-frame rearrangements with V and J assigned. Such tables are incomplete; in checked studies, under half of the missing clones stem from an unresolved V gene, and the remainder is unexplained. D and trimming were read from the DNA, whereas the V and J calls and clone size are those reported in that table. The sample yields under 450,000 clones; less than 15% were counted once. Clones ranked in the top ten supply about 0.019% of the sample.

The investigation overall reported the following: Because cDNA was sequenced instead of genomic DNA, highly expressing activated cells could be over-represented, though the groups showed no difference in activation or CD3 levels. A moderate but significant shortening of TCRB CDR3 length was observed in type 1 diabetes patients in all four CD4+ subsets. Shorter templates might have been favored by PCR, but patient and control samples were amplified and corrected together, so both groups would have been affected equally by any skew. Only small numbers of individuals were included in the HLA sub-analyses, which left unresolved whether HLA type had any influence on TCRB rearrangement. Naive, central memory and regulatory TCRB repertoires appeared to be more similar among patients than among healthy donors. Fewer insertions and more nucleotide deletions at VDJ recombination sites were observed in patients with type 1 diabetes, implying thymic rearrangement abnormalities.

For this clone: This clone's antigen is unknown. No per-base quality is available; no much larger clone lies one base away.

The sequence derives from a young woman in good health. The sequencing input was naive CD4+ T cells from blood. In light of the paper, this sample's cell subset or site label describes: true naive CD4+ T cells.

The encoded CDR3 is CASSQATGGNTEAFF. The nucleotide sequence reads as follows: TGTGCCAGCTCACAAGCGACAGGGGGGAACACTGAAGCTTTCTTT. The rearranged chain carries TRBV18 and TRBJ1-1, and TRBD1 matches 9 of the central bases. There are 15 amino acids in the CDR3, from cysteine to phenylalanine inclusive. The sequence is cut down to CDR3 DNA, 45 bases in frame from base 1. V loses 4 bases at its end and J loses 1 base; junction bases beyond the gene matches: 4. CDR1 KGHSH and CDR2 LQKENI are derived from the germline V gene.